Listed below are T cell receptor beta chains from one sample, sequenced in a study of blood T cell repertoires in COVID-19. Using immunoSEQ multiplex PCR, the repertoire was profiled, and TCRdb retains in-frame clones only, with some absent. Among 300,000 or so clones, around 87% were seen once, and the ten largest hold approximately 8%. The sequencing sample was made of peripheral blood. Every receptor here comes from a woman aged 45-59 years who had recovered from COVID-19. Both conserved end residues are part of each CDR3. The D gene is left open where the match is weak. The size of a clone is reported for some rows only, either as once, few or many, or as a class for expanded clones.

length	J	size	D	V	CDR3	DNA
15	TRBJ2-5	-	-	TRBV6-5	CASSYTGLDQETQYF	TGTGCCAGCAGTTACACAGGCCTCGACCAAGAGACCCAGTACTTC
15	TRBJ2-1	-	-	TRBV4-3	CASSQGQSRDNEQFF	TGCGCCAGCAGCCAAGGGCAGAGTCGGGACAATGAGCAGTTCTTC
14	TRBJ2-3	-	TRBD2	TRBV30	CAWRSSGVQDTQYF	TGTGCCTGGAGATCTAGCGGGGTGCAGGATACGCAGTATTTT
14	TRBJ2-3	-	TRBD1	TRBV5-8	CASSSGQGTDTQYF	TGTGCCAGCAGCTCCGGACAGGGCACAGATACGCAGTATTTT
17	TRBJ1-5	-	-	TRBV30	CAWSAVEGRYSNQPQHF	TGTGCCTGGAGCGCGGTTGAGGGCCGATATAGCAATCAGCCCCAGCATTTT
16	TRBJ1-1	-	-	TRBV7-3	CASSLSGMYGATEAFF	TGTGCCAGCAGCTTAAGTGGTATGTATGGGGCCACTGAAGCTTTCTTT
17	TRBJ2-6	few	TRBD1	TRBV7-9	CASSLDRGWAGANVLTF	TGTGCCAGCAGCCTGGACAGGGGGTGGGCTGGGGCCAACGTCCTGACTTTC
15	TRBJ1-1	once	TRBD1	TRBV5-6	CASSLTTGGNTEAFF	TGTGCCAGCAGCTTGACGACAGGGGGGAACACTGAAGCTTTCTTT
15	TRBJ2-3	-	TRBD2	TRBV30	CAWGLAGRGGDTQYF	TGTGCCTGGGGACTAGCGGGACGGGGGGGAGATACGCAGTATTTT
14	TRBJ1-1	-	-	TRBV3-1/TRBV3-2	CASSPPPGYTEAFF	TGTGCCAGCAGCCCCCCCCCGGGATACACTGAAGCTTTCTTT
12	TRBJ2-7	once	-	TRBV15	CATSRQGFEQYF	TGTGCCACCAGCAGACAGGGATTCGAGCAGTACTTC
14	TRBJ2-7	-	-	TRBV7-2	CASSLVSSSGEQYF	TGTGCCAGCAGCTTAGTGTCGAGTTCCGGCGAGCAGTACTTC
15	TRBJ1-4	-	-	TRBV5-1	CASSPALDRNEKLFF	TGCGCCAGCAGCCCTGCTTTGGACAGAAATGAAAAACTGTTTTTT
14	TRBJ2-7	-	TRBD1	TRBV28	CASRRTAGGYEQYF	TGTGCCAGCAGACGGACAGCAGGGGGCTACGAGCAGTACTTC
16	TRBJ2-7	-	-	TRBV5-1	CASSITLTGGAREQYF	TGCGCCAGCAGCATCACCTTGACAGGCGGCGCGCGCGAGCAGTACTTC
13	TRBJ2-7	-	-	TRBV10-2	CASSQGPPGEQYF	TGCGCCAGCAGCCAGGGGCCCCCTGGGGAGCAGTACTTC
13	TRBJ1-2	-	-	TRBV27	CASSLEQGDGYTF	TGTGCCAGCAGTTTAGAACAGGGTGATGGCTACACCTTC
15	TRBJ1-5	-	TRBD1	TRBV28	CASSSDRGRGQPQHF	TGTGCCAGCAGTTCGGACAGGGGGCGGGGTCAGCCCCAGCATTTT
14	TRBJ2-7	once	-	TRBV5-6	CASSPMGRLYEQYF	TGTGCCAGCAGCCCAATGGGCCGGCTGTACGAGCAGTACTTC
15	TRBJ1-3	-	-	TRBV10-3	CAISPANRDGNTIYF	TGTGCCATCAGTCCAGCGAACCGTGATGGAAACACCATATATTTT
15	TRBJ2-1	-	TRBD1	TRBV19	CASSVDRNPGNEQFF	TGTGCCAGTAGTGTGGACAGGAACCCGGGCAATGAGCAGTTCTTC
14	TRBJ1-3	-	-	TRBV4-3	CASSQAGTRNTIYF	TGCGCCAGCAGCCAAGCAGGGACTCGGAACACCATATATTTT
12	TRBJ1-6	few	-	TRBV7-2	CASSSQGTPLHF	TGTGCCAGCAGCTCCCAGGGGACACCCCTCCACTTT
15	TRBJ1-2	-	-	TRBV7-6	CASSLVPAAYYGYTF	TGTGCCAGCAGCTTAGTGCCCGCGGCCTACTATGGCTACACCTTC
16	TRBJ1-5	-	-	TRBV6-2/TRBV6-3	CASSYSTQGDNQPQHF	TGTGCCAGCAGTTACTCGACACAGGGCGACAATCAGCCCCAGCATTTT
14	TRBJ1-3	-	-	TRBV7-2	CASSSREPGNTIYF	TGTGCCAGCAGCTCCCGCGAACCGGGGAACACCATATATTTT
15	TRBJ2-2	-	TRBD2	TRBV6-2/TRBV6-3	CASSRLAGGTGELFF	TGTGCCAGCAGTCGACTAGCGGGGGGCACCGGGGAGCTGTTTTTT
13	TRBJ2-7	few	-	TRBV19	CASSIGFQGEQYF	TGTGCCAGTAGTATCGGATTCCAGGGCGAGCAGTACTTC
14	TRBJ1-3	-	-	TRBV28	CASTQGVGLNTIYF	TGTGCCAGCACCCAAGGGGTTGGTCTAAACACCATATATTTT
15	TRBJ2-7	-	-	TRBV15	CATSRDLVTGSIGYF	TGTGCCACCAGCAGAGATCTCGTAACAGGGAGTATTGGCTACTTC
14	TRBJ1-2	-	-	TRBV5-1	CASSLVGGNDGYTF	TGCGCCAGCAGCTTGGTAGGGGGAAACGATGGCTACACCTTC
13	TRBJ2-7	-	-	TRBV30	CAWSVTSPGEQYF	TGTGCCTGGAGTGTAACATCGCCGGGCGAGCAGTACTTC
17	TRBJ2-3	once	-	TRBV27	CASSDSSSAPRTDTQYF	TGTGCCAGCAGTGATTCATCTAGCGCGCCGCGCACAGATACGCAGTATTTT
13	TRBJ1-1	-	TRBD1	TRBV6-5	CASSSPDRVITFF	TGTGCCAGCAGTTCCCCGGACAGGGTGATAACTTTCTTT
14	TRBJ2-1	-	-	TRBV6-5	CASSPPVPYNEQFF	TGTGCCAGCAGCCCCCCGGTTCCCTACAATGAGCAGTTCTTC
14	TRBJ2-5	-	TRBD1	TRBV20-1	CSASRWTGRETQYF	TGCAGTGCTAGTCGCTGGACAGGGCGGGAGACCCAGTACTTC
15	TRBJ1-1	-	-	TRBV19	CASSTTGPMNTEAFF	TGTGCCAGTAGTACCACAGGGCCCATGAACACTGAAGCTTTCTTT
16	TRBJ1-3	-	-	TRBV10-3	CAISMGGAFSGNTIYF	TGTGCCATCAGCATGGGGGGGGCCTTCTCTGGAAACACCATATATTTT
14	TRBJ2-5	-	-	TRBV7-2	CASSSSTGVETQYF	TGTGCCAGCAGCTCATCGACGGGGGTGGAAACCCAGTACTTC
14	TRBJ1-1	-	-	TRBV19	CASSSRGPNTEAFF	TGTGCCAGTAGTTCCAGGGGACCGAACACTGAAGCTTTCTTT
15	TRBJ2-1	-	TRBD2	TRBV19	CASNAAGGRYNEQFF	TGTGCCAGTAACGCAGCGGGAGGTCGCTACAATGAGCAGTTCTTC
13	TRBJ2-1	-	-	TRBV10-1	CASSDYPYNEQFF	TGCGCCAGCTCTGACTATCCCTACAATGAGCAGTTCTTC